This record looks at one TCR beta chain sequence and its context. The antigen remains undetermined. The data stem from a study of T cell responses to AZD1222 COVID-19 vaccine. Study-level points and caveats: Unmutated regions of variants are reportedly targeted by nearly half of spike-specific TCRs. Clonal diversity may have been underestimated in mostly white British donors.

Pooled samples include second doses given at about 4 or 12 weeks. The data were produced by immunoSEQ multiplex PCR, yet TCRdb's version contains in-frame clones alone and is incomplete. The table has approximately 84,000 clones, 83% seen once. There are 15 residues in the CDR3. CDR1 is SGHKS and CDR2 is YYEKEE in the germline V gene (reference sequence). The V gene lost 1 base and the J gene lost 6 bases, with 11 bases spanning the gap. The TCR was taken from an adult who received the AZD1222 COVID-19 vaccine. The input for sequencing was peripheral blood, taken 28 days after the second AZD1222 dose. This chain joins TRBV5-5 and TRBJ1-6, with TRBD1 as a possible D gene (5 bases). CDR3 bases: TGTGCCAGCAGCTTGACCTCAGGGATTAATTCACCCCTCCACTTT. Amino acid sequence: CASSLTSGINSPLHF. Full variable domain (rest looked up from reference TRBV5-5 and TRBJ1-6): DAGVTQSPTHLIKTRGQQVTLRCSPISGHKSVSWYQQVLGQGPQFIFQYYEKEERGRGNFPDRFSARQFPNYSSELNVNALLLGDSALYLCASSLTSGINSPLHFGNGTRLTVT.